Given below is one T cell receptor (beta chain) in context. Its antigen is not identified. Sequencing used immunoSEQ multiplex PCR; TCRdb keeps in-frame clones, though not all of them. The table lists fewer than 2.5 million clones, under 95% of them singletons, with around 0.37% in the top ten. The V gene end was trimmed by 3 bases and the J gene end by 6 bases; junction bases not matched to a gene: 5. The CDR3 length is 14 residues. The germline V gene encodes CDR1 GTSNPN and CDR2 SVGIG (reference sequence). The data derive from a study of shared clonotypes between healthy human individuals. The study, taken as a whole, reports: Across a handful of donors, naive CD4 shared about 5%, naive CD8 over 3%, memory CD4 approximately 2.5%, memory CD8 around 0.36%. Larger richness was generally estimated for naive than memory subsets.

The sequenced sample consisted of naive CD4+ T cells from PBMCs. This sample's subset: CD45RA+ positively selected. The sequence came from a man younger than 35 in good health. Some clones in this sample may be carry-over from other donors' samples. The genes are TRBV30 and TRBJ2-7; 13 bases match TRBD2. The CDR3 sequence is CAWREGLAGVEQYF. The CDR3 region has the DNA TGTGCCTGGAGGGAAGGACTAGCGGGAGTCGAGCAGTACTTC.